This TCR beta chain was identified in a study of graft-versus-host responses after intestinal transplantation. This clone has a single count. The germline V gene encodes CDR1 SGHVS and CDR2 FQNEAQ. This CDR3 contains 16 residues. The V and J ends lost 4 bases and 1 base respectively, with 13 bases between them. TCRdb's copy holds only in-frame clones and misses some; the assay was immunoSEQ multiplex PCR. The sample includes 4,000 or so clones, 75% to 85% of them seen just once. Tissue processing of the graft released intraepithelial and lamina propria lymphocytes from it. The sample was ileum tissue, taken 650 to 670 days after intestinal transplant. The chain joins TRBV7-8 to TRBJ2-2; D is perhaps TRBD2 (6 bases). This clonotype originated in a human patient who received an intestinal transplant, so some T cells may come from the graft donor. In DNA form, the CDR3 reads TGTGCCAGCAGCTCGACTTATAGCGGGAACACCGGGGAGCTGTTTTTT. It yields the protein CASSSTYSGNTGELFF.